These T cell receptor beta chains were read from a single sample in a study of T cell responses to AZD1222 COVID-19 vaccine. The assay was immunoSEQ multiplex PCR, and TCRdb's table has in-frame clones only and misses some. The table records around 99,000 clones, over 80% of them present only once. Source: peripheral blood, taken on day 0 of AZD1222 vaccination. These receptors all come from an adult in good health. Both conserved end residues are part of each CDR3. A D gene is named only where the DNA matches it firmly. The size field is filled for only some rows; it gives once, few, many or a size class.

D: TRBD1; V: TRBV11-1; size: NA; J: TRBJ1-2; CDR3: CASSTRQGGNYGYTF; DNA: TGTGCCAGCAGCACACGACAGGGCGGAAACTATGGCTACACCTTC
D: NA; V: TRBV6-5; size: NA; J: TRBJ2-4; CDR3: CASSYSAFLAKNIQYF; DNA: TGTGCCAGCAGTTACTCGGCTTTTCTAGCCAAAAACATTCAGTACTTC
D: NA; V: TRBV27; size: NA; J: TRBJ1-4; CDR3: CASSLSLGGGEKLFF; DNA: TGTGCCAGCAGTTTATCGTTGGGGGGAGGTGAAAAACTGTTTTTT
D: TRBD1; V: TRBV7-9; size: NA; J: TRBJ1-2; CDR3: CASSRSGTGEGYTF; DNA: TGTGCCAGCAGCCGTTCCGGGACAGGGGAAGGCTACACCTTC
D: NA; V: TRBV5-1; size: NA; J: TRBJ2-3; CDR3: CASSLNGGISGGTDTQYF; DNA: TGCGCCAGCAGCTTGAACGGGGGGATTTCAGGGGGCACAGATACGCAGTATTTT
D: NA; V: TRBV6-4; size: NA; J: TRBJ2-1; CDR3: CASKYQGLPSYNEQFF; DNA: TGTGCCAGCAAATACCAGGGCCTGCCCTCCTACAATGAGCAGTTCTTC
D: NA; V: TRBV6-1; size: NA; J: TRBJ1-5; CDR3: CASSEAPYDSNQPQHF; DNA: TGTGCCAGCAGTGAAGCGCCTTATGATAGCAATCAGCCCCAGCATTTT
D: NA; V: TRBV14; size: NA; J: TRBJ2-7; CDR3: CASSRIPGGGGYEQYF; DNA: TGTGCCAGCAGCAGAATCCCAGGGGGAGGTGGTTACGAGCAGTACTTC
D: NA; V: TRBV7-9; size: NA; J: TRBJ1-6; CDR3: CASSLSGSSYNSPLHF; DNA: TGTGCCAGCAGCTTATCTGGGAGCTCCTATAATTCACCCCTCCACTTT
D: NA; V: TRBV7-8; size: NA; J: TRBJ1-5; CDR3: CASSNVVAGMVKNQPQHF; DNA: TGTGCCAGCAGCAACGTCGTGGCGGGGATGGTGAAAAATCAGCCCCAGCATTTT
D: NA; V: TRBV2; size: few; J: TRBJ1-5; CDR3: CASSAVSNQPQHF; DNA: TGTGCCAGCAGTGCCGTGAGTAATCAGCCCCAGCATTTT